This is a list of T cell receptor beta chains from one sample in a study of beta chain features in type 1 diabetes. The table came from immunoSEQ multiplex PCR; TCRdb's copy has only in-frame clones and leaves some out. The table includes 130,000 or so clones, around 8.8% detected once. Sample: central memory CD4+ T cells from blood. The receptors here all came from a man aged 30-40 years with type 1 diabetes. CDR3s include the opening cysteine and the closing phenylalanine or tryptophan. D genes are given only for firm matches. Not all rows give a size; the values are once, few, many and, for expanded clones, a class.

clone size	D gene	V gene	J gene	CDR3 protein	CDR3 DNA
.	.	TRBV6-5	TRBJ2-3	CASSYSGTSTDTQYF	TGTGCCAGCAGTTACTCAGGGACTTCCACAGATACGCAGTATTTT
.	TRBD1	TRBV25-1	TRBJ2-7	CASRGQLEQYF	TGTGCCAGCAGGGGACAGCTCGAGCAGTACTTC
few	.	TRBV28	TRBJ2-1	CASSLRDEQFF	TGTGCCAGCAGTCTCAGGGATGAGCAGTTCTTC
.	.	TRBV25-1	TRBJ1-6	CASISSGGWSPLHF	TGTGCCAGCATCTCGAGTGGGGGGTGGTCACCCCTCCACTTT
few	.	TRBV18	TRBJ1-4	CASSRSAATNEKLFF	TGTGCCAGCTCACGATCCGCGGCAACTAATGAAAAACTGTTTTTT
.	.	TRBV2	TRBJ2-7	CASSVGQTYEQYF	TGTGCCAGCAGTGTGGGGCAGACCTACGAGCAGTACTTC
.	TRBD1	TRBV11-2	TRBJ2-2	CASSRQGEAGELFF	TGTGCCAGCAGCCGACAGGGAGAGGCCGGGGAGCTGTTTTTT
few	.	TRBV6-5	TRBJ1-6	CASRGQGNSPLHF	TGTGCCAGCAGGGGGCAGGGAAATTCACCCCTCCACTTT
few	TRBD1	TRBV5-1	TRBJ2-1	CASSSGQGNNEQFF	TGCGCCAGCAGCTCAGGACAGGGAAACAATGAGCAGTTCTTC
few	.	TRBV6-5	TRBJ1-2	CASSYSYRAANYGYTF	TGTGCCAGCAGTTACTCTTACAGGGCGGCCAACTATGGCTACACCTTC
.	.	TRBV27	TRBJ2-1	CASSHTPGGPLANEQFF	TGTGCCAGCAGTCACACGCCCGGGGGTCCCCTGGCCAATGAGCAGTTCTTC
.	.	TRBV10-3	TRBJ2-1	CAGAAGVGEQFF	TGTGCTGGGGCCGCCGGCGTGGGTGAGCAGTTCTTC
.	.	TRBV9	TRBJ2-5	CASSVASGPGGETQYF	TGTGCCAGCAGCGTAGCGAGCGGCCCGGGCGGAGAGACCCAGTACTTC
.	.	TRBV4-2	TRBJ2-3	CASSYVVAEADTQYF	TGTGCCAGCAGCTACGTGGTAGCAGAGGCAGATACGCAGTATTTT
few	TRBD1	TRBV6-5	TRBJ2-7	CASSYSTGANEQYF	TGTGCCAGCAGTTACTCTACAGGGGCCAACGAGCAGTACTTC